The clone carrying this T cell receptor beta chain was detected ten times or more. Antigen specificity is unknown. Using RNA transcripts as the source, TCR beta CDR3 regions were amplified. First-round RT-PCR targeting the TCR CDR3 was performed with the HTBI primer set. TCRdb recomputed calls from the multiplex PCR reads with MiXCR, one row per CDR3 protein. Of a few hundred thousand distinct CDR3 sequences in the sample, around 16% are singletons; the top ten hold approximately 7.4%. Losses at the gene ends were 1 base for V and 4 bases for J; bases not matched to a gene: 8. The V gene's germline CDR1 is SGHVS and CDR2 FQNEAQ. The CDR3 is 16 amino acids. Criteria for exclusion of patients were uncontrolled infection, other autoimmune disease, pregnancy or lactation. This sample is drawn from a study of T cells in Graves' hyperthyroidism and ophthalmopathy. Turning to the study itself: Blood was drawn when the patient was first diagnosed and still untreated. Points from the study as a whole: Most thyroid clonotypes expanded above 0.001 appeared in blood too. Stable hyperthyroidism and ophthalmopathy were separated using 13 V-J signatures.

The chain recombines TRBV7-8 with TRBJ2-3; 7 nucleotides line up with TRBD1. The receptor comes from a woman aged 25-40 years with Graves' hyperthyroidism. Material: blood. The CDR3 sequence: CASSLVLRGRADTQYF. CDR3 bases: TGTGCCAGCAGCTTAGTCCTTAGGGGGCGGGCAGATACGCAGTATTTT.